A selection of T cell receptor beta chains follows, all from one sample in a study of blood T cell repertoires in COVID-19. The data were produced by immunoSEQ multiplex PCR, yet TCRdb's version contains in-frame clones alone and is incomplete. The sample shows approximately 100,000 clones, more than 75% of them seen only once. The specimen was peripheral blood. The receptor source for this set is a human donor in a cohort sampled during active COVID-19. CDR3s include the opening cysteine and the closing phenylalanine or tryptophan.

j_call | v_call | cdr3_aa
TRBJ2-3 | TRBV27 | CASSLSAGVYTDTQYF
TRBJ1-4 | TRBV2 | CASSRDRSNEKLFF
TRBJ2-4 | TRBV3-1/TRBV3-2 | CASSQALRTGESKNIQYF
TRBJ1-1 | TRBV27 | CASSLSARLNTEAFF
TRBJ1-2 | TRBV3-1/TRBV3-2 | CASSQDVSTNYGYTF
TRBJ1-3 | TRBV5-1 | CASSFQTGRSSGNTIYF
TRBJ2-1 | TRBV7-8 | CASSLYQGPYNEQFF
TRBJ1-3 | TRBV11-3 | CASSPSPGDGNTIYF
TRBJ2-1 | TRBV7-3 | CASSPEGHNEQFF
TRBJ1-5 | TRBV19 | CASSPPGGFNQPQHF
TRBJ2-7 | TRBV4-1 | CASSQEGGGTTTEQYF
TRBJ2-5 | TRBV27 | CASSLFGTAQETQYF
TRBJ2-5 | TRBV5-6 | CASSLEWGLETQYF
TRBJ2-7 | TRBV3-1/TRBV3-2 | CASSPTPGLRGYEQYF
TRBJ2-3 | TRBV28 | CASSVSGGLAQYF
TRBJ2-7 | TRBV5-1 | CASSPRPGQGTYEQYF
TRBJ2-1 | TRBV9 | CASSVGGTESYNEQFF
TRBJ2-2 | TRBV11-2 | CASSLEVGGLTGELFF
TRBJ2-7 | TRBV11-2 | CASSFSGSHEQYF
TRBJ2-2 | TRBV27 | CASSLWQGPGELFF
TRBJ1-2 | TRBV5-1 | CASSLGGTSGGYTF
TRBJ2-3 | TRBV5-1 | CASSLGGQPSTDTQYF